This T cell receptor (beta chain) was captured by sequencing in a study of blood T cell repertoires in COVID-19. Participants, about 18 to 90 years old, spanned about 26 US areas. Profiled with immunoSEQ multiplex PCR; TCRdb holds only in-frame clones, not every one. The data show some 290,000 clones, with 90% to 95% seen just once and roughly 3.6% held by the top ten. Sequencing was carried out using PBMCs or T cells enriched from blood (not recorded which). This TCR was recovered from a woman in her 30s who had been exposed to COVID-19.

The CDR3 spells CASSIMNTEAFF. CDR3 coding DNA: TGTGCCAGCAGTATAATGAACACTGAAGCTTTCTTT. The chain couples TRBV12-3 or TRBV12-4 to TRBJ1-1; D gene uncertain. V dropped 5 bases and J dropped 0 bases, with 4 bases sitting between them. This CDR3 region has 12 residues.